The clone carrying this T cell receptor beta chain was observed many times. The data originate from a study of early T cells in non-severe SARS-CoV-2 infection. Unique molecular identifiers were affixed to single, distinct cDNA molecules. Each CDR3 protein is one row after TCRdb ran MiXCR on the 5' RACE reads. The sample consists of roughly 35,000 distinct CDR3 sequences, just under 4% of them appearing once. CDR1 and CDR2 (germline): ENHRY, SYGVKD. Between the trimmed V and J ends, which lost 8 bases and 5 bases, there was a span of 9 bases. The CDR3 runs to 11 residues. The chain uses TRBV10-3 and TRBJ2-5; D not certain. Sequences were obtained from whole blood. This receptor was identified in an adult who was a healthcare worker with PCR-confirmed SARS-CoV-2 infection or an uninfected control (not recorded which). This chain's CDR3 is CAISVGETQYF. The CDR3 bases are TGTGCCATCTCGGTTGGGGAGACCCAGTACTTC.